Listed below are T cell receptor beta chains from one sample, sequenced in a study of OX40 agonist ivuxolimab in advanced cancers. Only in-frame clones appear in the TCRdb table, and some are missing; sequencing was by immunoSEQ multiplex PCR. The data contain 70,000 to 95,000 clones, 88% of them singletons. The sequencing here drew on CD4+ or CD8+ T cells sorted from blood, taken in a trial of the OX40 agonist ivuxolimab. Every receptor here comes from an adult with an advanced solid tumor such as melanoma, head and neck, liver or kidney cancer. CDR3s include the opening cysteine and the closing phenylalanine or tryptophan. Fields, in order: J gene, V gene, D gene, clone size, CDR3 DNA, CDR3 protein. D genes are given only for firm matches. Size tells how often a clone was seen (once, few, many) or the class of an expanded clone, and some rows leave it out.

TRBJ2-7 | TRBV6-1 | NA | once | TGTGCCAGCATGCCCGGCCGCGGCTACGAGCAGTACTTC | CASMPGRGYEQYF
TRBJ1-2 | TRBV29-1 | NA | NA | TGCAGCGTTGAAGGGGACGGTCCCAACTATGGCTACACCTTC | CSVEGDGPNYGYTF
TRBJ2-7 | TRBV11-2 | NA | NA | TGTGCCAGCAGCTTAGATCAAAGAGGGTACGAGCAGTACTTC | CASSLDQRGYEQYF
TRBJ2-1 | TRBV11-1 | NA | NA | TGTGCCAGCAGCCCGTACCGGGAGGAGCAGTTCTTC | CASSPYREEQFF
TRBJ2-1 | TRBV5-4 | TRBD2 | NA | TGTGCCAGCCGAGCCGGGACTACGCCTACTGAGCAGTTCTTC | CASRAGTTPTEQFF
TRBJ2-7 | TRBV2 | TRBD1 | NA | TGTGCCACCCATGCAAATAGGGGGCGGGAGCAGTACTTC | CATHANRGREQYF
TRBJ2-3 | TRBV5-1 | NA | NA | TGCGCCAGCAGCTTGGCACAGAACACAGATACGCAGTATTTT | CASSLAQNTDTQYF
TRBJ2-3 | TRBV11-2 | NA | NA | TGTGCCAGCAGCCCCTCGGCTAGCACAGATACGCAGTATTTT | CASSPSASTDTQYF
TRBJ2-5 | TRBV15 | TRBD1 | NA | TGTGCCACCACCAAGACAGGGGGCTTAGAGACCCAGTACTTC | CATTKTGGLETQYF
TRBJ2-5 | TRBV7-6 | NA | NA | TGTGCCAGCAGCCACCCCTACAGGCAAGAGACCCAGTACTTC | CASSHPYRQETQYF
TRBJ1-1 | TRBV19 | TRBD1 | NA | TGTGCCAGTAGCGACAGGGGTAGGTACACTGAAGCTTTCTTT | CASSDRGRYTEAFF
TRBJ2-3 | TRBV1 | NA | few | TGCACCAGACTAGCGGGTGAAGCAGATACGCAGTATTTT | CTRLAGEADTQYF
TRBJ1-1 | TRBV4-1 | NA | NA | TGCGCCAGCAGCCAAGTCCCGGGGGCGGCCCCTGAAGCTTTCTTT | CASSQVPGAAPEAFF
TRBJ2-7 | TRBV6-1 | NA | NA | TGTGCCAGCAGTCGAACAGGGTCCTACGAGCAGTACTTC | CASSRTGSYEQYF
TRBJ2-1 | TRBV28 | TRBD1 | NA | TGTGCCAGCAGTTTACCCGGACAGGGGGCAAATGAGCAGTTCTTC | CASSLPGQGANEQFF
TRBJ1-2 | TRBV19 | NA | NA | TGTGCCAGTAGTTCTATGTCCGGGACTGGGGGCTACACCTTC | CASSSMSGTGGYTF
TRBJ2-5 | TRBV7-2 | NA | NA | TGTGCCAGCAGCTTAGTAGCGCAATACCAAGAGACCCAGTACTTC | CASSLVAQYQETQYF
TRBJ2-2 | TRBV19 | TRBD2 | NA | TGTGCCAGTAGGTCGACTAGCGGGGGGTCCGGGGAGCTGTTTTTT | CASRSTSGGSGELFF
TRBJ2-7 | TRBV27 | NA | NA | TGTGCCAGCGGGGTAGCGCCAAGCTCCTACGAGCAGTACTTC | CASGVAPSSYEQYF
TRBJ2-3 | TRBV18 | NA | NA | TGTGCCAGCTGGGCTGGAGGGGTAGATACGCAGTATTTT | CASWAGGVDTQYF
TRBJ2-1 | TRBV5-6 | TRBD2 | once | TGTGCCAGCAGCTCTGTGGTAGCTAGCGGGAGAATTTCGTTCTTC | CASSSVVASGRISFF
TRBJ2-5 | TRBV7-2 | NA | NA | TGTGCCAGCAGCTTACATTACAGCCTCTGGGAGACCCAGTACTTC | CASSLHYSLWETQYF
TRBJ2-3 | TRBV10-1 | TRBD2 | NA | TGCGCCAGCAGTGACGCAGCGGGAGGGACAGATACGCAGTATTTT | CASSDAAGGTDTQYF